This TCR beta chain is from a study of T-cell memory formation after mild COVID-19. This clonotype turned up a few times. TCRdb redid the calling of the 5' RACE reads with MiXCR, one entry per CDR3 protein. The table has approximately 290,000 distinct CDR3 sequences, around 15% seen once. The V segment lost 6 bases and the J segment 6 bases; nucleotides outside the gene matches: 7. The CDR3 is 14 amino acids. The chain joins TRBV12-3 or TRBV12-4 to TRBJ2-2, with TRBD2 identical over 7 bases. Material for sequencing was PBMCs or a T cell subset sorted from them (not recorded which). The TCR comes from a man aged 18 to 30 who had mild COVID-19 (a few samples of this study predate the infection). Cell type and time point are not known. The CDR3 sequence: CASSLGLGAGELFF. The CDR3 nucleotides are TGTGCCAGCAGCCTAGGACTAGGGGCCGGGGAGCTGTTTTTT.